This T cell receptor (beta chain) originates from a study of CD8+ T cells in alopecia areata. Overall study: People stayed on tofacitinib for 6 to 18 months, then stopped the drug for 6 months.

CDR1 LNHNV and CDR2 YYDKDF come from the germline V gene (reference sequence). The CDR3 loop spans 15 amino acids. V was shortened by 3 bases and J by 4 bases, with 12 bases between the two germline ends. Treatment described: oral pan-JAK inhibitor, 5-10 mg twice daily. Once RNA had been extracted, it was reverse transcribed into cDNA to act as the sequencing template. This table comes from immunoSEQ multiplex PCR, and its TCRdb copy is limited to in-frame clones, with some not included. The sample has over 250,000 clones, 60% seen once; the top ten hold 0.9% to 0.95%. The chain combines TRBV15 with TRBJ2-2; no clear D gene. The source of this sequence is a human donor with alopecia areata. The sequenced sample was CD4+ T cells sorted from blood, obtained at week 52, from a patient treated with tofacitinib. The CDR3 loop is CATSSPLRRTGELFF. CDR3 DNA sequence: TGTGCCACCAGCAGCCCCTTGCGGCGCACCGGGGAGCTGTTTTTT.